This passage covers 20 T cell receptor beta chains from one sample sequenced in a study of spatial heterogeneity in lung cancer. Indicated time point: blood at routine non-recurrence follow-up after resection. Whole RNA came from tumor, nontumor lung or frozen PBMC and was sequenced without being sorted. A single record per CDR3 protein comes from TCRdb applying MiXCR to the 5' RACE reads. The sample records roughly 120,000 distinct CDR3 sequences, 9% to 15% being singletons. The sample in question was PBMCs, obtained at follow-up. These receptors came from a male donor with early-stage non-small cell lung cancer.

This clonotype has a handful of counts. The J gene is TRBJ2-7, the V gene TRBV10-3, with D tentatively TRBD1 (5 bases). The CDR3 runs to 15 residues. V lost 5 bases, J lost 3 bases, and 17 bases lay in between. Germline CDR1 ENHRY, CDR2 SYGVKD. CDR3 in amino acids: CAISPGILSFYEQYF. The CDR3 nucleotides are TGTGCCATCAGTCCAGGGATCTTGAGTTTCTACGAGCAGTACTTC.

This clonotype occurred a few times. The CDR3 DNA is TGTGCCAGCAGCTTAATCGCGGGATACACTGAAGCTTTCTTT. Translated, it gives CASSLIAGYTEAFF. The chain couples TRBV7-2 to TRBJ1-1, with D unclear. With 2 bases removed from V and 3 bases from J, the gap between germline ends came to 10 bases. CDR3 length: 14 residues. Germline V lookup: CDR1 SGHTA, CDR2 FQGNSA.

This clonotype was seen repeatedly, ten times or more. The chain couples TRBV4-2 to TRBJ1-2, with 7 bases that match TRBD1. The CDR3 covers 16 residues. Germline CDR1 LGHNA, CDR2 YNFKEQ. The V segment lost 1 base and the J segment 0 bases; nucleotides outside the gene matches: 5. The CDR3 DNA reads TGTGCCAGCAGCCAAGTTATCAGGGGGACTAACTATGGCTACACCTTC. Protein product: CASSQVIRGTNYGYTF.

This clonotype was observed many times. This chain uses TRBV5-4 with TRBJ2-5; 12 positions agree with TRBD2. CDR3 length equals 17 residues. Germline assignment: CDR1 SGHNT and CDR2 YYREEE (reference sequence). After removal of 0 bases from V and 4 bases from J, the junction contained 7 bases not matched to a gene. In DNA form, the CDR3 reads TGTGCCAGCAGCTTGGCGGCTAGCGGGGGGGCCGTAGAGACCCAGTACTTC. Translating gives CASSLAASGGAVETQYF. Supplemented by reference TRBV5-4 and TRBJ2-5, the full variable domain reads ETGVTQSPTHLIKTRGQQVTLRCSSQSGHNTVSWYQQALGQGPQFIFQYYREEENGRGNFPPRFSGLQFPNYSSELNVNALELDDSALYLCASSLAASGGAVETQYFGPGTRLLVL.

The chain carries TRBV5-1 and TRBJ2-1; TRBD2 aligns across 8 bases. CDR1 is SGHRS, CDR2 YFSETQ, per germline. V was pared by 0 bases and J by 4 bases, with 6 bases of the junction left unmatched. This CDR3 is 16 amino acids long. The CDR3 loop is CASSLAAGGLYNEQFF. CDR3 in DNA: TGCGCCAGCAGCTTGGCGGCGGGGGGCCTATACAATGAGCAGTTCTTC.

This clonotype was recorded at least ten times. The chain combines TRBV12-3 or TRBV12-4 with TRBJ2-1; 10 bases line up with TRBD1. The CDR3 has 15 amino acids. With V trimmed by 5 bases and J by 1 base, 2 bases remained unmatched. CDR3 nucleotides: TGTGCCAGCAGTACGGACAGGGGGTCCTACAATGAGCAGTTCTTC. It translates to CASSTDRGSYNEQFF.

Many counts were recorded for this clonotype. The chain joins TRBV5-6 to TRBJ2-7, with 7 bases identical to TRBD2. Germline loops: CDR1 SGHDT, CDR2 YYEEEE. This CDR3 is built from 14 residues. After removal of 6 bases from V and 3 bases from J, the junction contained 9 bases not matched to a gene. DNA for the CDR3: TGTGCCAGCAACCCCCGACAGCGGGGCTACGAGCAGTACTTC. Amino acids: CASNPRQRGYEQYF.

This clonotype occurred many times. The chain recombines TRBV12-3 or TRBV12-4 with TRBJ2-3; D possibly corresponds to TRBD2 (6 bases). The V and J ends lost 3 bases and 1 base respectively, with 8 bases between them. The CDR3 covers 14 residues. The CDR3 protein is CASSFSGGTDTQYF. The DNA of the CDR3 is TGTGCCAGCAGTTTTTCGGGAGGCACAGATACGCAGTATTTT.

The chain links TRBV7-8 to TRBJ2-3; weak D call: TRBD1 (5 bases). Trimming removed 1 base at V and 4 bases at J, with 15 bases between. Germline CDR1 and CDR2: SGHVS and FQNEAQ. This CDR3 has 16 residues. The CDR3 loop is CASSLGQGRVADTQYF. The CDR3 DNA sequence: TGTGCCAGCAGCTTAGGGCAGGGCCGGGTTGCAGATACGCAGTATTTT.

This clonotype was detected only a few times. V and J are TRBV4-3 and TRBJ2-1; D is undetermined. The CDR3 covers 16 residues. Germline CDR1 LGHNA, CDR2 YSLEER. Trimming stripped 2 bases from V and 1 base from J, with 12 bases between. CDR3 amino acids: CASSQSTRGSYNEQFF. CDR3 in DNA: TGCGCCAGCAGCCAATCGACACGAGGTTCCTACAATGAGCAGTTCTTC.

The rearrangement links TRBV30 to TRBJ2-2; D remains ambiguous. Trimming removed 4 bases from V and 0 bases from J, with 6 bases in between. The CDR3 is 13 amino acids. CDR1 is GTSNPN and CDR2 is SVGIG in the germline V gene (reference sequence). The CDR3 sequence is CAWIRANTGELFF. CDR3 coding DNA: TGTGCCTGGATTAGGGCGAACACCGGGGAGCTGTTTTTT.

This clonotype was detected only a few times. The chain is built from TRBV4-1 and TRBJ2-3, with 8 bases lining up with TRBD1. J lost 0 bases, V lost 3 bases, and 2 bases had no gene match. The CDR3 length is 15 residues. Germline V lookup: CDR1 MGHRA, CDR2 YSYEKL. The CDR3 protein is CASSQQGASTDTQYF. The CDR3 region has the DNA TGCGCCAGCAGCCAGCAGGGGGCTAGCACAGATACGCAGTATTTT.

This clonotype was seen only a few times. CDR3 nucleotides: TGTGCCAGCAGATTACAGGGGGGGATCTACAATGAGCAGTTCTTC. As protein: CASRLQGGIYNEQFF. The chain uses TRBV12-3 or TRBV12-4 and TRBJ2-1; possibly TRBD1 for D (8 bases). V was cut by 6 bases and J by 3 bases, with 15 bases left in between. The CDR3 length is 15 residues.

This clonotype has only a few counts. This chain links TRBV24-1 with TRBJ1-2, with 9 bases that match TRBD1. Germline trimming cut 7 bases from V and 4 bases from J; bases unmatched to any gene: 6. CDR3 length equals 14 residues. Germline V gives CDR1 KGHDR, CDR2 SFDVKD. The CDR3 region has the DNA TGTGCCACCAGCCACAGGGGGCTGAGCTATGGCTACACCTTC. Its translation: CATSHRGLSYGYTF.

The J gene is TRBJ1-6, the V gene TRBV5-1; no clear D gene. V dropped 0 bases and J dropped 7 bases, with 5 bases sitting between them. The CDR3 is made up of 13 amino acids. CDR1 is SGHRS, CDR2 YFSETQ, per germline. The CDR3 reads CASSLAENSPLHF. The CDR3 region has the DNA TGCGCCAGCAGCTTGGCCGAGAATTCACCCCTCCACTTT.

This clonotype was seen a handful of times. The chain recombines TRBV7-9 with TRBJ1-4; a weak D match, TRBD1 (5 bases). Germline CDR1 is SEHNR and CDR2 is FQNEAQ (reference sequence). V lost 1 base and J 0 bases, leaving 9 bases between the germline ends. CDR3 length: 16 residues. The CDR3 region has the DNA TGTGCCAGCAGCTTAGACGGGGGTGCAACTAATGAAAAACTGTTTTTT. Translation: CASSLDGGATNEKLFF.

In this sample, this clonotype turned up a few times. The chain uses TRBV7-9 and TRBJ2-3; TRBD2 matches 8 bases. Germline CDR1 reads SEHNR; CDR2 reads FQNEAQ (reference sequence). The CDR3 runs to 15 residues. The V and J ends lost 3 bases and 3 bases, in that order; junction bases with no gene match: 5. CDR3 bases: TGTGCCAGCAGCTTTGCGGGGGGAGGAACAGATACGCAGTATTTT. Amino acid sequence: CASSFAGGGTDTQYF.

The chain couples TRBV9 to TRBJ2-5, with 10 positions matching TRBD2. CDR1 is SGDLS and CDR2 is YYNGEE in the germline V gene. V dropped 3 bases and J dropped 1; count of bases not matched to a gene: 6. The CDR3 sequence is 16 residues long. CDR3 DNA: TGTGCCAGCAGCGCCCTGGGACTAGCGCTCCAAGAGACCCAGTACTTC. Translated: CASSALGLALQETQYF.

Only a few counts were recorded for this clonotype. This chain connects TRBV2 to TRBJ2-7; 9 nucleotides agree with TRBD1. The CDR3 is 14 amino acids. Trimming took 4 bases from V and 4 from J; bases not matched to a gene: 5. In germline, CDR1 is SNHLY, CDR2 FYNNEI. CDR3 loop: CASSAGTGTYEQYF. The CDR3 coding sequence is TGTGCCAGCAGTGCCGGGACAGGGACATACGAGCAGTACTTC.

V usage is TRBV4-3 and J usage is TRBJ2-1; 9 bases line up with TRBD2. Germline V CDR1 and CDR2: LGHNA, YSLEER. The junction had 4 bases not matched to a gene; V was cut back by 3 bases and J by 4 bases. The CDR3 is 15 residues long. The CDR3 is CASSQTTSGYNEQFF. The CDR3 DNA follows: TGCGCCAGCAGCCAGACGACTAGCGGATACAATGAGCAGTTCTTC.